This T cell receptor beta chain originates from a study of blood T cell repertoires in COVID-19. On the study more broadly: Acute and convalescent COVID-19 samples came from the United States, Italy and Spain. Sources were T cells, B-cell-depleted T cells, or PBMCs; the material itself was cDNA or gDNA.

Germline trimming cut 2 bases from V and 6 bases from J; bases unmatched to any gene: 9. The CDR3 has 15 residues. CDR1 and CDR2 from the germline V gene are SGHDT and YYEEEE. Patients of the Seattle cohort, enrolled during active infection, were followed longitudinally. This clone was detected once. In the original workflow: From reference gene primer amplification, estimates of nucleated cell counts were derived. Produced via immunoSEQ multiplex PCR; TCRdb's table is partial and in-frame only. The V and J calls and the clone size are those of that table, but D and trimming were determined from the DNA. The data hold 300,000 to 350,000 clones, with 87% observed a single time.

The clonotype was recovered from a man younger than 45 with COVID-19, enrolled during active disease. This chain links TRBV5-6 with TRBJ1-2; TRBD1 aligns across 8 bases. The specimen was peripheral blood. CDR3: CASSFPGGAIHGYTF. For the CDR3, the DNA is TGTGCCAGCAGCTTTCCAGGGGGCGCAATACATGGCTACACCTTC. The full variable domain, completed using reference TRBV5-6 and TRBJ1-2, is DAGVTQSPTHLIKTRGQQVTLRCSPKSGHDTVSWYQQALGQGPQFIFQYYEEEERQRGNFPDRFSGHQFPNYSSELNVNALLLGDSALYLCASSFPGGAIHGYTFGSGTRLTVV.